This TCR beta chain was sequenced for a study of T-cell memory formation after mild COVID-19. TCRdb used MiXCR to reprocess the 5' RACE reads, holding one entry per CDR3 protein. Of 150,000 to 200,000 distinct CDR3 sequences in the sample, roughly 31% are singletons; the top ten hold approximately 12%. In the case of this clonotype: Its antigen is not identified.

General study results and limits: There was a balanced CD4/CD8 profile in clones contracting day 15 to 85, and later expanders leaned CD4+. Specificity for SARS-CoV-2 was not confirmed among the second-wave clones peaking on day 37. Prior to infection, memory already included some responding clones, suggesting cross-reactive memory joined.

V lost 7 bases and J lost 0, with 12 bases in between. CDR1 SNHLY and CDR2 FYNNEI come from the germline V gene. CDR3 length: 15 residues. What was sequenced was PBMCs or a T cell subset sorted from them (not recorded which). The sequence was collected from an adult woman who had mild COVID-19 (a few samples of this study predate the infection). Cell type and time point are not known. The chain carries TRBV2 and TRBJ2-2, with no clear D. CDR3 loop: CASTNSRSNTGELFF. The CDR3 DNA follows: TGTGCCAGCACCAACAGTAGGTCGAACACCGGGGAGCTGTTTTTT.